The text below deals with one TCR beta chain. What it binds is not known. All donors participated as healthy donors of bone marrow. Donors were ostensibly healthy at sampling, although undocumented immune exposures were probable. This sample stems from a study of cytomegalovirus exposure and HLA in healthy donors. Study-wide results and limits: A later analysis revealed that TCR association rates differed between HLA loci, peaking at DRB1 and bottoming out at HLA-C.

Primers: 60 Vbeta forward and 13 Jbeta reverse. Data came from immunoSEQ multiplex PCR; TCRdb stores just in-frame clones and leaves some out. The sample has 100,000 to 150,000 clones, 65% to 80% seen once. With 5 bases clipped from V and 7 bases from J, the junction kept 6 bases outside the gene matches. Per the germline V gene, CDR1 is SGHTA and CDR2 is FQGNSA. The CDR3 is 14 amino acids. This clonotype was sampled from a male donor in good health and CMV-seropositive. This chain joins TRBV7-2 and TRBJ2-7; 12 bases fit TRBD1. Material: PBMCs. CDR3 nucleotide sequence: TGTGCCAGCAGCCTCGGGACAGGGGGCTTTGAGCAGTACTTC. Translated: CASSLGTGGFEQYF.